Here is one T cell receptor (beta chain) with its context. Its antigen is not identified. This entry belongs to a study of CD8 T cells in ankylosing spondylitis. Overall study findings and caveats: Reports of some motif variants in reactive arthritis synovial fluid and blood predate this one. Disease-linked clones, CD8+, were relatively rare in peripheral blood. Ankylosing spondylitis blood seemed to carry a telltale TCR beta motif made of roughly 8 highly homologous variants. According to the report, clones linked to the disease were significantly enriched in matched synovial fluid samples taken from ankylosing spondylitis patients.

A single record per CDR3 protein comes from TCRdb applying MiXCR to the 5' RACE reads. The table includes a few hundred thousand distinct CDR3 sequences, under 25% detected once. Germline V gives CDR1 SGHDN, CDR2 FVKESK. Trimming cost V 2 bases and J 10 bases; bases outside gene matches: 8. This CDR3 spans 14 amino acids. This TCR was sampled from a male donor with ankylosing spondylitis. The chain joins TRBV14 to TRBJ2-1, with 7 bases that match TRBD1. What was sequenced was blood, either unsorted or a sorted T cell fraction (not recorded which). The CDR3 is CASSQFRQGSEQFF. The CDR3 nucleotides are TGTGCCAGCAGCCAATTTCGACAGGGATCAGAGCAGTTCTTC.